These T cell receptor beta chains were read from a single sample in a study of T cell responses to AZD1222 COVID-19 vaccine. Sequencing was performed with immunoSEQ multiplex PCR; in TCRdb, only in-frame clones are kept and a portion is missing. The sample contains 90,000 to 150,000 clones, about 83% of which appear only once. The sample in question was peripheral blood, obtained on day 0 of AZD1222 vaccination. Receptors were obtained from an adult in good health. Each CDR3 is given with its conserved first and last residue.

V: TRBV11-2
J: TRBJ2-7
CDR3: CASSARRQSGSTYEQYF

V: TRBV7-3
J: TRBJ1-2
CDR3: CASSSPPGVYYGYTF

V: TRBV18
J: TRBJ2-2
CDR3: CASSPGLAGTGELFF

V: TRBV6-2/TRBV6-3
J: TRBJ1-1
CDR3: CASSKDRSGQNTEAFF

V: TRBV18
J: TRBJ2-1
CDR3: CASSPTGVDNEQFF

V: TRBV29-1
J: TRBJ1-5
CDR3: CSASAGIDQPQHF

V: TRBV2
J: TRBJ2-7
CDR3: CASSEGTSGANQYF

V: TRBV10-3
J: TRBJ1-4
CDR3: CAISETRSATNEKLFF

V: TRBV27
J: TRBJ1-6
CDR3: CASSSTGGSPLHF

V: TRBV18
J: TRBJ2-7
CDR3: CASSPQEYEQYF

V: TRBV7-9
J: TRBJ2-1
CDR3: CASSLTARNYNEQFF

V: TRBV2
J: TRBJ2-1
CDR3: CASRGDASYNEQFF

V: TRBV4-3
J: TRBJ1-6
CDR3: CASSQTISRQGDSPLHF

V: TRBV12-3/TRBV12-4
J: TRBJ2-2
CDR3: CASSLAQTGELFF

V: TRBV27
J: TRBJ1-2
CDR3: CASRPQTGTGAGYTF

V: TRBV28
J: TRBJ1-5
CDR3: CASSSGQISNQPQHF

V: TRBV6-5
J: TRBJ2-5
CDR3: CASGGPRETQYF

V: TRBV3-1/TRBV3-2
J: TRBJ1-1
CDR3: CASSQGVAEAFF

V: TRBV11-1
J: TRBJ2-7
CDR3: CASSLFGRASYEQYF

V: TRBV7-2
J: TRBJ2-3
CDR3: CASSQDRKSTDTQYF

V: TRBV7-9
J: TRBJ2-2
CDR3: CASSLSGQGGTGELFF

V: TRBV5-4
J: TRBJ2-7
CDR3: CASSLSVRNSYEQYF

V: TRBV30
J: TRBJ1-2
CDR3: CAWRSGRGSYGYTF

V: TRBV6-5
J: TRBJ2-7
CDR3: CASSLGRVTYEQYF

V: TRBV9
J: TRBJ1-1
CDR3: CASSVGIQNTNTEAFF

V: TRBV5-4
J: TRBJ2-1
CDR3: CASSRSGGNSYNEQFF

V: TRBV27
J: TRBJ1-5
CDR3: CASSPWVGRGNQPQHF

V: TRBV6-2/TRBV6-3
J: TRBJ2-7
CDR3: CASSYSALGEQYF

V: TRBV29-1
J: TRBJ2-1
CDR3: CSVVGTSGSISYNEQFF

V: TRBV19
J: TRBJ1-6
CDR3: CASSNPGNSPLHF

V: TRBV29-1
J: TRBJ2-2
CDR3: CSVSINTGELFF

V: TRBV7-8
J: TRBJ1-1
CDR3: CASRYIQGNTEAFF

V: TRBV7-9
J: TRBJ2-7
CDR3: CASSSSGQGFYEQYF

V: TRBV6-5
J: TRBJ2-7
CDR3: CASKVGDYEQYF

V: TRBV24-1
J: TRBJ1-1
CDR3: CATSDTRTGVNTEAFF

V: TRBV12-3/TRBV12-4
J: TRBJ1-6
CDR3: CASSGQGVSPLHF

V: TRBV30
J: TRBJ1-5
CDR3: CAFGQGSDQPQHF

V: TRBV28
J: TRBJ1-4
CDR3: CASSFQGAGGEKLFF

V: TRBV4-3
J: TRBJ2-2
CDR3: CASSQVATGELFF

V: TRBV28
J: TRBJ2-7
CDR3: CASSRGGTYEQYF

V: TRBV9
J: TRBJ1-2
CDR3: CASSVDRNYGHTF

V: TRBV6-4
J: TRBJ1-1
CDR3: CASRGQGAEAFF

V: TRBV6-2/TRBV6-3
J: TRBJ2-3
CDR3: CASSYGPNTDTQYF

V: TRBV5-1
J: TRBJ2-3
CDR3: CASSLAGGPDTQYF

V: TRBV2
J: TRBJ1-2
CDR3: CASNTGTLYGYTF

V: TRBV3-1/TRBV3-2
J: TRBJ2-3
CDR3: CASSQDPLRGMTDTQYF

V: TRBV5-1
J: TRBJ1-1
CDR3: CASRRGAEAFF

V: TRBV3-1/TRBV3-2
J: TRBJ1-2
CDR3: CASSPRTGNYGYTF

V: TRBV6-5
J: TRBJ1-5
CDR3: CASRRTGSNNQPQHF

V: TRBV2
J: TRBJ2-7
CDR3: CASRAGQGRSYEQYF

V: TRBV6-5
J: TRBJ2-7
CDR3: CASSYRGTGAYEQYF

V: TRBV4-2
J: TRBJ2-1
CDR3: CASSQGGVRERPFF

V: TRBV4-1
J: TRBJ1-2
CDR3: CASSQAPQGDVYGYTF

V: TRBV20-1
J: TRBJ2-7
CDR3: CSASSQGREQYF

V: TRBV5-6
J: TRBJ2-2
CDR3: CASSPEEGYSGELFF

V: TRBV9
J: TRBJ2-3
CDR3: CASSSPRTSGTSSSTDTQYF

V: TRBV4-1
J: TRBJ2-1
CDR3: CASSQEGAGGGRYNEQFF

V: TRBV5-1
J: TRBJ2-5
CDR3: CASSLASGSVETQYF

V: TRBV28
J: TRBJ1-1
CDR3: CASSSTGMNTEAFF

V: TRBV6-2/TRBV6-3
J: TRBJ2-7
CDR3: CASSYPGTEGSEQYF